Here is one T cell receptor beta chain with its context. What antigen it recognizes has not been identified. Libraries were built with the immunoSEQ multiplex PCR assay. TCRdb limited this immuneACCESS table to in-frame rearrangements with V and J called. A share of clones is missing; checked studies link under half to unresolved V genes, and the rest is unexplained. The table kept for this sample lists 150,000 to 200,000 clones. Of the sample, 2.2% is held by the ten largest clones. The sample originates from a study of control samples from healthy donors and cancer patients (dated by TCRdb to the early 2020s). The receptor was isolated from a young woman in good health. The sequenced sample was blood.

CDR3 reads: CASSQRTGRSDTQYF. The base sequence is TGTGCCAGCAGCCAACGGACAGGGAGATCAGATACGCAGTATTTT. Rearrangement joined TRBV3-1 (or the pseudogene TRBV3-2) to TRBJ2-3, and TRBD1 matches 8 of the central bases. Spanning cysteine to phenylalanine, the CDR3 consists of 15 amino acids. The sequence is cut down to CDR3 DNA, 45 bases in frame from base 1. CDR1 and CDR2, per the germline V gene (reference sequence), are LGHDT and YNNKEL. The germline V end is reduced by 2 bases and the J end by 4 bases; junction bases left unmatched: 5.